Listed below are T cell receptor beta chains from one sample, sequenced in a study of human T cells and chemical hapten exposure. TCRdb ran MiXCR on the RACE reads and lists one entry per CDR3 protein. The data hold over 75,000 distinct CDR3 sequences, with 7.5% to 9.5% observed a single time. The specimen was whole blood, collected in connection with sensitization to the hapten diphenylcyclopropenone (DPC). The receptors derive from a woman in her 30s with alopecia areata. Some clones in this sample may be carry-over from other donors' samples. Both conserved end residues are part of each CDR3. Each record gives: V gene, D gene, clone size, J gene, CDR3 DNA, CDR3 protein. D genes are given only for firm matches. Expanded clones get a size class; other rows say once, few or many, or leave the size out.

v_call: TRBV20-1
d_call: TRBD1
clone_size: few
j_call: TRBJ1-1
cdr3_nt: TGCAGTGCTAGTATCTCCCGACAGGGGGTGAACACTGAAGCTTTCTTT
cdr3_aa: CSASISRQGVNTEAFF

v_call: TRBV27
d_call: NA
clone_size: NA
j_call: TRBJ2-5
cdr3_nt: TGTGCCAGCAGTTTAGTTGCGCGAGAGACCCAGTACTTC
cdr3_aa: CASSLVARETQYF

v_call: TRBV7-9
d_call: NA
clone_size: many
j_call: TRBJ2-3
cdr3_nt: TGTGCCAGCAGCTTACTCAAGCCACAGGGAGATACGCAGTATTTT
cdr3_aa: CASSLLKPQGDTQYF

v_call: TRBV10-3
d_call: NA
clone_size: NA
j_call: TRBJ2-5
cdr3_nt: TGTGCCATCAGGCGGGACTACCAAGAGACCCAGTACTTC
cdr3_aa: CAIRRDYQETQYF

v_call: TRBV16
d_call: NA
clone_size: many
j_call: TRBJ1-1
cdr3_nt: TGTGCCAGCAGCCCACTCGAGGCAGCAAGAAACACTGAAGCTTTCTTT
cdr3_aa: CASSPLEAARNTEAFF

v_call: TRBV12-5
d_call: NA
clone_size: few
j_call: TRBJ2-7
cdr3_nt: TGTGCTAGTGGCAAGATTGTCTACGAGCAGTACTTC
cdr3_aa: CASGKIVYEQYF

v_call: TRBV30
d_call: TRBD1
clone_size: many
j_call: TRBJ2-7
cdr3_nt: TGTGCCTGGAGTAGGACAGGCACCAACGAGCAGTACTTC
cdr3_aa: CAWSRTGTNEQYF

v_call: TRBV18
d_call: NA
clone_size: many
j_call: TRBJ1-1
cdr3_nt: TGTGCCAGCTCTTCAATCGACGGACAGAACACTGAAGCTTTCTTT
cdr3_aa: CASSSIDGQNTEAFF

v_call: TRBV4-1
d_call: TRBD2
clone_size: NA
j_call: TRBJ2-1
cdr3_nt: TGCGCCAGCAGACGCTTGGCGGGGGGTACATTTTACAATGAGCAGTTCTTC
cdr3_aa: CASRRLAGGTFYNEQFF

v_call: TRBV20-1
d_call: TRBD1
clone_size: NA
j_call: TRBJ2-5
cdr3_nt: TGCAGCGCTTGGGACAGATACCAAGAGACCCAGTACTTC
cdr3_aa: CSAWDRYQETQYF

v_call: TRBV6-6
d_call: NA
clone_size: many
j_call: TRBJ1-1
cdr3_nt: TGTGCCACCAAGTTTTCGGGGGTAGGGTCCACTGAAGCTTTCTTT
cdr3_aa: CATKFSGVGSTEAFF

v_call: TRBV7-3
d_call: NA
clone_size: many
j_call: TRBJ2-1
cdr3_nt: TGTGCCAGCAGCTTCTCGGGCAGCCACAATGAGCAGTTCTTC
cdr3_aa: CASSFSGSHNEQFF

v_call: TRBV24-1
d_call: TRBD1
clone_size: many
j_call: TRBJ2-2
cdr3_nt: TGTGCCACCAGTGCCCGGACAGGAGACACCGGGGAGCTGTTTTTT
cdr3_aa: CATSARTGDTGELFF

v_call: TRBV12-3/TRBV12-4
d_call: TRBD2
clone_size: many
j_call: TRBJ2-5
cdr3_nt: TGTGCCAGCAGTTATCAGGGACTAGCGGGGGAAGAGACCCAGTACTTC
cdr3_aa: CASSYQGLAGEETQYF